Listed here are 2 T cell receptor beta chains from one sample, sequenced in a study of molecular identifiers for immune sequencing clone quantification. TCRdb re-called the PCR reads through MiXCR, storing one row per CDR3 protein. The table has around 470,000 distinct CDR3 sequences, around 23% seen once. Source material: naive CD8+ T cells from blood, with Jurkat cell RNA spiked in. Documented subset: FACS-sorted CD8+CD4-CCR7+CD45RA+ naive T cells. Receptors originate from a human donor in good health. Some libraries in this study had Jurkat cell RNA spiked in.

The J gene is TRBJ2-1, the V gene TRBV9; 10 bases match TRBD2. Germline V gene data show CDR1 as SGDLS and CDR2 as YYNGEE. The trim removed 1 base at V and 6 bases at J, leaving 4 bases unmatched. There are 15 residues in the CDR3. The CDR3 loop is CASSVPSGGVNEQFF. CDR3 sequence (DNA): TGTGCCAGCAGCGTACCTAGCGGGGGCGTCAATGAGCAGTTCTTC.

The rearrangement links TRBV6-5 to TRBJ2-5; 10 bases map to TRBD2. CDR1 and CDR2 from the germline V gene are MNHEY and SVGAGI. CDR3 length equals 20 residues. Trimming cost V 0 bases and J 2 bases; bases outside gene matches: 15. Written as DNA, the CDR3 is TGTGCCAGCAGTTACTCACCCCCCTGGACTAGCGGAGAGACACAAGAGACCCAGTACTTC. This encodes CASSYSPPWTSGETQETQYF.